The entry below gives a single T cell receptor beta chain sequence along with its context. Only in-frame clones appear in the TCRdb table, and some are missing; sequencing was by immunoSEQ multiplex PCR. The sample lists some 150,000 clones, 91% occurring once. Per germline, CDR1 SGHRS and CDR2 YFSETQ. V was cut by 0 bases and J by 0 bases, with 8 bases left in between. CDR3 length: 15 amino acids. This specimen belongs to a study of control samples from healthy donors and cancer patients. The sequenced sample was blood. This TCR was recovered from a woman aged 25 to 39 in good health. V and J are TRBV5-1 and TRBJ2-3; D ambiguous. The CDR3, as DNA: TGCGCCAGCAGCTTGGCGTGGGCTAGCACAGATACGCAGTATTTT. It translates to CASSLAWASTDTQYF.